What follows describes a single T cell receptor beta chain. Antigen: not known. Included in the TCR beta cDNA libraries were unique molecular identifiers. Around 500,000 cDNA molecules were obtained from around 1 to 10 million T cells. MiXCR was run by TCRdb on the PCR reads, yielding one entry per CDR3 protein. The table includes 600,000 to 750,000 distinct CDR3 sequences, 55% to 60% detected once. This specimen belongs to a study of post-analysis software for immune sequencing data. About the study: Relapsing-remitting, secondary progressive and progressive-relapsing forms of multiple sclerosis all featured among disease courses.

CDR1 is DFQATT and CDR2 is SNEGSKA in the germline V gene (reference sequence). V gave up 1 base and J gave up 1 base, with 8 bases separating them. The CDR3 is 14 residues long. General study results and limits: By F measure, samples from a shared preparation batch strongly co-clustered. There were five or six TRBV segments more frequent in patients than controls, and TRBV5-6, TRBV5-1 and TRBV20-1 were among them. Versus controls, multiple sclerosis patients showed significantly lower diversity (normalized Chao1).

The source of this sequence is a girl aged 2 to 10 with multiple sclerosis. This chain connects TRBV20-1 to TRBJ1-5, with D unresolved. Sequences were obtained from blood. The CDR3 coding sequence is TGCAGTGCTAGAGGGATGGGGAGCAATCAGCCCCAGCATTTT. Translated, it gives CSARGMGSNQPQHF.